This TCR beta chain was sequenced during a study of blood T cell repertoires in COVID-19. Looking at the study overall: T cells, B-cell-depleted T cells, or PBMCs supplied cDNA or gDNA.

The repertoire was sequenced with immunoSEQ multiplex PCR; TCRdb's copy has only in-frame clones and lacks some. This table holds about 290,000 clones, roughly 89% found once. From germline, CDR1 is SGHNT and CDR2 YYREEE (reference sequence). CDR3 length equals 16 residues. Trimming cost V 4 bases and J 0 bases; bases outside gene matches: 6. The sequenced sample was peripheral blood. The origin of this receptor is a woman between 40 and 50 years old who had recovered from COVID-19. This rearrangement joins TRBV5-4 to TRBJ2-2, with 7 bases matching TRBD1. In DNA form, the CDR3 reads TGTGCCAGCAGCCCACAGGGGCCCTCGAACACCGGGGAGCTGTTTTTT. Translation gives CASSPQGPSNTGELFF.